The TCR beta chain under discussion was sequenced for a study of cytotoxic CD8 clonotypes in ibrutinib-treated CLL. Study in general: Across the patients, some eleven were relapsed/refractory, under 16 treatment-naive and 17 to 18 IGHV unmutated.

The CDR3 has 16 amino acids. Germline trimming cut 2 bases from V and 6 bases from J; bases unmatched to any gene: 13. Germline V gene lookup returns CDR1 GTSNPN and CDR2 SVGIG (reference sequence). Points on this clone: Antigen unknown.

Depth targeted 1 in 200,000 to 1 in 1 million T cells, averaging 10x coverage per clonotype. Sequenced by immunoSEQ multiplex PCR; TCRdb stores in-frame clones only, minus some. Here the sample spans over 120,000 clones, 80% being singletons. Study-wide results and caveats: At baseline, clonality was higher than in age-matched healthy donors and correlated with CD8+ counts. Clonality climbed at ibrutinib response, then dropped toward baseline at progression.

The sequence was collected from a human donor with chronic lymphocytic leukemia. The V gene is TRBV30, the J gene TRBJ2-7; 10 bases agree with TRBD2. The sequencing here drew on PBMCs, taken after 36 months of ibrutinib treatment. In nucleotides, the CDR3 is TGTGCCTGGAGTCCCCAGCGGACTAGCGGAAGACTCGAGCAGTACTTC. It translates to CAWSPQRTSGRLEQYF.